Included here is one TCR beta chain sequence, with context. The repertoire was sequenced with immunoSEQ multiplex PCR; TCRdb's copy has only in-frame clones and lacks some. The top ten hold about 5.8% of the sample, which has approximately 60,000 clones, about 90% seen once. This record comes from a study of T cell changes during pregnancy in multiple sclerosis. The CDR3 length is 14 residues. Germline lookup yields CDR1 SEHNR and CDR2 FQNEAQ (reference sequence). V was trimmed by 5 bases and J by 4 bases, leaving 15 bases between them. The chain joins TRBV7-9 to TRBJ2-7, with a weak D call TRBD2 (6 bases). Sequences were derived from peripheral blood, sampled in the third trimester of pregnancy. The TCR comes from a female donor in good health, enrolled as a control in a pregnancy study. The CDR3 DNA follows: TGTGCCAGCAGCCCCGGGACTGGCTTATACGAGCAGTACTTC. Protein: CASSPGTGLYEQYF.